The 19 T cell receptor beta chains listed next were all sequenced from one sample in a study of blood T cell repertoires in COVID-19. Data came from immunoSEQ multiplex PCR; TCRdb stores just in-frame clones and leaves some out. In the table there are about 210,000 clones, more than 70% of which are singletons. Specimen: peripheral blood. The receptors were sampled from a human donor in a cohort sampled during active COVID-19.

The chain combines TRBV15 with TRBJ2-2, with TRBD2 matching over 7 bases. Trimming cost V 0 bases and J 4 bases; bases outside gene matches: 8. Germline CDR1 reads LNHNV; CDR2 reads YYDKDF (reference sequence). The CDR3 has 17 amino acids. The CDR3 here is CATSRDSQRGSTGELFF. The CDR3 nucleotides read TGTGCCACCAGCAGAGATAGCCAGCGGGGTAGCACCGGGGAGCTGTTTTTT.

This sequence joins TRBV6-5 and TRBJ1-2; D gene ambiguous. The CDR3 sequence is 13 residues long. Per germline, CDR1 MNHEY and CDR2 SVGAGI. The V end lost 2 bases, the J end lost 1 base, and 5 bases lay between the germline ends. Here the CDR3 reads CASSYDINYGYTF. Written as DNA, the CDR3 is TGTGCCAGCAGTTACGACATTAACTATGGCTACACCTTC.

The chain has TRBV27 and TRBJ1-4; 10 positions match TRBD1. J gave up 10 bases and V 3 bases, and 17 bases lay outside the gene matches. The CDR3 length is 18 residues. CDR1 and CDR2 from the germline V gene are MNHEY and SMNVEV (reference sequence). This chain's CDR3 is CASSLGPLSGQGIAKLFF. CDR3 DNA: TGTGCCAGCAGTTTGGGTCCCTTGTCGGGACAGGGGATAGCAAAACTGTTTTTT.

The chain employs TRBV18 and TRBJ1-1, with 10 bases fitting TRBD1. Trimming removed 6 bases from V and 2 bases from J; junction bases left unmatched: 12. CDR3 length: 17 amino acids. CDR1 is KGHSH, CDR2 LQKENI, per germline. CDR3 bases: TGTGCCAGCTCGCCCAGGACAGGGGGAAGGGGTAACACTGAAGCTTTCTTT. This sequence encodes CASSPRTGGRGNTEAFF.

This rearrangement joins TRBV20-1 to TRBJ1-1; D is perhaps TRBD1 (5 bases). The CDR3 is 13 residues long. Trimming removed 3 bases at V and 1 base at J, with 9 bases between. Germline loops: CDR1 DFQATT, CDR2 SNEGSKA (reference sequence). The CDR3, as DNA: TGCAGTGCTAGTCAGGGTACGAACACTGAAGCTTTCTTT. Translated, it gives CSASQGTNTEAFF.

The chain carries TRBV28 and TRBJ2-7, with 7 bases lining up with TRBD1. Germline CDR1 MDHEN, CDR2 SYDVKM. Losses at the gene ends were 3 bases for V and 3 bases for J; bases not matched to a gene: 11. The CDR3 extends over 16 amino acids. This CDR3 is CASSFGTVLGFYEQYF. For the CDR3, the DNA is TGTGCCAGCAGTTTCGGGACAGTATTGGGTTTCTACGAGCAGTACTTC.

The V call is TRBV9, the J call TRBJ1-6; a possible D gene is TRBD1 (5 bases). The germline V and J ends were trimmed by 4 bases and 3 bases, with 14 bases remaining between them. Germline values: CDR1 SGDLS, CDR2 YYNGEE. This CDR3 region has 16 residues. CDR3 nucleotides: TGTGCCAGCAGCCCGCGGTGGGGGGGCTATAATTCACCCCTCCACTTT. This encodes CASSPRWGGYNSPLHF.

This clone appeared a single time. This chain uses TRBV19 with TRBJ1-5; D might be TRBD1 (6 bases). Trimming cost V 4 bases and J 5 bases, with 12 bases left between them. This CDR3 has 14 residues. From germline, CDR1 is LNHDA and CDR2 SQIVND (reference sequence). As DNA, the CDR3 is TGTGCCAGTAGTACGACAGGTGGGGATCAGCCCCAGCATTTT. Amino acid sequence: CASSTTGGDQPQHF.

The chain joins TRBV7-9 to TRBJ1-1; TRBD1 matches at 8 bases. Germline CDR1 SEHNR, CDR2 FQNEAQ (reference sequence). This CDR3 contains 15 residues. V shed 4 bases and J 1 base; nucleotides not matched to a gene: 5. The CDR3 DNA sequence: TGTGCCAGCAGCTACCCCGGGACAGGGAACACTGAAGCTTTCTTT. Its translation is CASSYPGTGNTEAFF.

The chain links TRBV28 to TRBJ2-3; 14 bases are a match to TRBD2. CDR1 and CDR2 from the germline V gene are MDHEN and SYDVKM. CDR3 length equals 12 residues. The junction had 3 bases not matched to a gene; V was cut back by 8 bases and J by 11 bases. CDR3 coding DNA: TGTGCCAGCGGACTAGCGGGAGGCCAGCAGTATTTT. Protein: CASGLAGGQQYF.

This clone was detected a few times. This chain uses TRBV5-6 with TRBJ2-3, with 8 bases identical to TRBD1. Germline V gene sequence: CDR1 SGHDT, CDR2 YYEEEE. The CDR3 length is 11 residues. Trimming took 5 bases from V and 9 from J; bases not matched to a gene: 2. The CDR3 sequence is CASRDRVTQYF. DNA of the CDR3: TGTGCCAGCAGGGACAGGGTAACGCAGTATTTT. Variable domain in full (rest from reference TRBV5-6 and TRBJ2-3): DAGVTQSPTHLIKTRGQQVTLRCSPKSGHDTVSWYQQALGQGPQFIFQYYEEEERQRGNFPDRFSGHQFPNYSSELNVNALLLGDSALYLCASRDRVTQYFGPGTRLTVL.

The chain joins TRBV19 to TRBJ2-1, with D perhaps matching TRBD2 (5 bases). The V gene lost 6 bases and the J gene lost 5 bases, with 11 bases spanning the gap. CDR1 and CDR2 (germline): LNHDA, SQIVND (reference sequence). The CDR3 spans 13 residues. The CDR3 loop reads CASSRTDDNEQFF. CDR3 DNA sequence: TGTGCCAGTAGCCGGACTGATGACAATGAGCAGTTCTTC.

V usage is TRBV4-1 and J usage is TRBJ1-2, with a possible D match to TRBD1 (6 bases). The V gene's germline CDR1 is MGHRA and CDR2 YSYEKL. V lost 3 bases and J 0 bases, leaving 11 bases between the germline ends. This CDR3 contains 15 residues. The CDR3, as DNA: TGCGCCAGCAGCCAGCACAGGGACGCTAACTATGGCTACACCTTC. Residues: CASSQHRDANYGYTF.

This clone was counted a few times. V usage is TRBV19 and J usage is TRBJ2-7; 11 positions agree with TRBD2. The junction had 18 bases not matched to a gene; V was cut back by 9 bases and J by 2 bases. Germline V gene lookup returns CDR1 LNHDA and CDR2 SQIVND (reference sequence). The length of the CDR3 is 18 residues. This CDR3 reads CASQPGTSGNLPPYEQYF. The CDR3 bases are TGTGCCAGCCAACCCGGGACTAGCGGCAACCTCCCTCCCTACGAGCAGTACTTC.

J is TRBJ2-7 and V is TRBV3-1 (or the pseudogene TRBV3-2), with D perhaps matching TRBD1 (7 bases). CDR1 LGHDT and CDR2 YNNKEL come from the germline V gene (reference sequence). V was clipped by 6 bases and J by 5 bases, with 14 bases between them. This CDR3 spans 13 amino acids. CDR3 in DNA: TGTGCCAGCAGTATTTCAGGGGGGAACGAGCAGTACTTC. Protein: CASSISGGNEQYF.

CDR3: CASSLGDRDEAFF. As DNA, the CDR3 is TGTGCCAGCAGCTTGGGCGACAGGGATGAAGCTTTCTTT. The gene calls are TRBV5-6 and TRBJ1-1; TRBD1 agrees at 7 bases. Germline CDR1 and CDR2: SGHDT and YYEEEE. The CDR3 has 13 residues. Losses at the gene ends were 0 bases for V and 7 bases for J; bases not matched to a gene: 3.

Here the CDR3 DNA reads TGCGCCAGCAGCCGCTCCCGACAGGGGGCGGATGCAACTAATGAAAAACTGTTTTTT. It is translated as CASSRSRQGADATNEKLFF. This chain joins TRBV5-1 and TRBJ1-4; TRBD1 agrees at 10 bases. CDR3 size: 19 residues. The V segment lost 4 bases and the J segment 0 bases; nucleotides outside the gene matches: 12. In germline, CDR1 is SGHRS, CDR2 YFSETQ.

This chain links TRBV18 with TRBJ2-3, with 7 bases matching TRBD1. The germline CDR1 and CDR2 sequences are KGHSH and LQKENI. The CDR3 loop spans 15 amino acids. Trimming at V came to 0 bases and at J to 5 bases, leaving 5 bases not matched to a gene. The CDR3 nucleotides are TGTGCCAGCTCACCACCCGGGACAGTAATAGATACGCAGTATTTT. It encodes CASSPPGTVIDTQYF.

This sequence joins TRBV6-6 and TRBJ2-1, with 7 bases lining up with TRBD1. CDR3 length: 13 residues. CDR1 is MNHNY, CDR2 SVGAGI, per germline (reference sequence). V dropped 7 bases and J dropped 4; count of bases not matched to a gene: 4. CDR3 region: CASIRQGYNEQFF. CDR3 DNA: TGTGCCAGCATAAGACAGGGATACAATGAGCAGTTCTTC.